These 4 T cell receptor beta chains were sequenced from one sample in a study of blood T cell repertoires in COVID-19. The protocol was immunoSEQ multiplex PCR, while the TCRdb copy is restricted to in-frame clones and leaves out a portion. This sample has about 220,000 clones, with approximately 90% found just once. Sequences were obtained from PBMCs or T cells enriched from blood (not recorded which). These receptor sequences come from a woman aged 18-29 years in a cohort exposed to, infected with or recovered from COVID-19 (not recorded which).

The rearrangement uses TRBV18 and TRBJ2-1; 13 nucleotides match TRBD2. The CDR3 loop spans 18 amino acids. From germline, CDR1 is KGHSH and CDR2 LQKENI. The ends lost 5 bases at V and 1 base at J; junction bases unmatched: 8. The CDR3, as DNA: TGTGCCAGCTCAGCTCGGACTAGCGGGGGAGGGTCCTACAATGAGCAGTTCTTC. Its translation is CASSARTSGGGSYNEQFF.

The chain joins TRBV5-5 to TRBJ2-7, with 9 bases identical to TRBD1. The CDR3 length is 16 residues. V was pared by 4 bases and J by 1 base, with 9 bases of the junction left unmatched. CDR1 and CDR2 from the germline V gene are SGHKS and YYEKEE (reference sequence). CDR3 protein: CASSVPGQGLSYEQYF. DNA of the CDR3: TGTGCCAGCAGCGTACCGGGACAGGGACTTTCCTACGAGCAGTACTTC.

The J gene is TRBJ1-2, the V gene TRBV24-1; tentatively, D is TRBD1 (5 bases). In germline, CDR1 is KGHDR, CDR2 SFDVKD. Trimming left V 1 base short and J 8 bases short, with 10 bases between. There are 13 residues in the CDR3. CDR3 loop: CATSDFPREGYTF. In DNA, the CDR3 is TGTGCCACCAGTGATTTTCCCAGGGAAGGCTACACCTTC.

The chain's CDR3 is CASSQRGAVTGELFF. In DNA, the CDR3 is TGTGCCAGCAGCCAACGGGGGGCAGTCACCGGGGAGCTGTTTTTT. The rearrangement uses TRBV6-6 and TRBJ2-2, with D maybe TRBD2 (7 bases). V shed 6 bases and J shed 4 bases, with 15 bases lying between them. CDR1 MNHNY and CDR2 SVGAGI come from the germline V gene (reference sequence). The CDR3 has 15 residues.